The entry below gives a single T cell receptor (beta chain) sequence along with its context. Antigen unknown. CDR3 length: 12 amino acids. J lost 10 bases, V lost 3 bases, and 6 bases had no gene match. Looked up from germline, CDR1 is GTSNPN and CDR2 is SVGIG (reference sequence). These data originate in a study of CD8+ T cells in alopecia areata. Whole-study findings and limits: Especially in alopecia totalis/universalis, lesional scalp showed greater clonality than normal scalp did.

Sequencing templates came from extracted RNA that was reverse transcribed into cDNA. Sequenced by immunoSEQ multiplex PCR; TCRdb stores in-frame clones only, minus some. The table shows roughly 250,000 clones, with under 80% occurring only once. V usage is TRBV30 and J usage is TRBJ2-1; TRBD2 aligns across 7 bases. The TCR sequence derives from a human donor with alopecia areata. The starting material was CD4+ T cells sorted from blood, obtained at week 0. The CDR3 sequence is CAWSRLAWEQFF. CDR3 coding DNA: TGTGCCTGGAGCAGACTAGCCTGGGAGCAGTTCTTC.